This T cell receptor (beta chain) stems from a study of blood T cell repertoires in COVID-19. There are 13 residues in the CDR3. The germline CDR1 and CDR2 sequences are LGHDT and YNNKEL (reference sequence). Between the trimmed V and J ends, which lost 1 base and 6 bases, there was a span of 6 bases. The data were produced by immunoSEQ multiplex PCR, yet TCRdb's version contains in-frame clones alone and is incomplete. The sample lists 70,000 to 75,000 clones; around 85% were seen once. Sample: peripheral blood. The chain combines TRBV3-1 (or the pseudogene TRBV3-2) with TRBJ2-2, with D hard to call. The sequence was obtained from a man aged 65-85 years with acute or convalescent COVID-19. This CDR3 is CASSQAGAGELFF. The CDR3 DNA reads TGTGCCAGCAGCCAAGCCGGTGCCGGGGAGCTGTTTTTT.